The entry below gives a single TCR beta chain sequence along with its context. There are 14 residues in the CDR3. The germline V gene has CDR1 LGHDT and CDR2 YNNKEL (reference sequence). V was pared by 2 bases and J by 5 bases, with 7 bases between. Generated by immunoSEQ multiplex PCR, the TCRdb table keeps only in-frame clones and is missing some. The sample contains tens of thousands of clones, roughly 90% of which appear only once. This sample was taken from a study of control samples from healthy donors and cancer patients. This sequence originates from a man aged 40-55 years with colorectal cancer. Sample: PBMCs. The chain combines TRBV3-1 (or the pseudogene TRBV3-2) with TRBJ1-6; no reliable D call. CDR3 nucleotides: TGTGCCAGCAGCCAATTCCCGGATAATTCACCCCTCCACTTT. It is translated as CASSQFPDNSPLHF.